The 12 T cell receptor beta chains in this list originate from one sample, sequenced in a study of blood T cell repertoires in COVID-19. The protocol was immunoSEQ multiplex PCR, while the TCRdb copy is restricted to in-frame clones and leaves out a portion. The sample contains about 520,000 clones, 80% to 90% of which appear only once. Sequenced sample: peripheral blood. The source of these receptors is a human donor in a cohort sampled during active COVID-19.

This CDR3 reads CASSVSGDQPQHF. In DNA, the CDR3 is TGTGCCAGCAGCGTCTCGGGGGATCAGCCCCAGCATTTT. The rearrangement joins TRBV7-3 to TRBJ1-5; possibly TRBD1 for D (5 bases). V was shortened by 5 bases and J by 5 bases, with 10 bases between the two germline ends. Germline loops: CDR1 SGHTA, CDR2 FQGTGA. The CDR3 loop spans 13 amino acids. The full variable domain, its missing parts supplied by reference TRBV7-3 and TRBJ1-5, is GAGVSQTPSNKVTEKGKYVELRCDPISGHTALYWYRQSLGQGPEFLIYFQGTGAADDSGLPNDRFFAVRPEGSVSTLKIQRTERGDSAVYLCASSVSGDQPQHFGDGTRLSIL.

This sequence joins TRBV15 and TRBJ2-7; the match to TRBD1 covers 7 bases. CDR3 length: 15 amino acids. Germline V gene lookup returns CDR1 LNHNV and CDR2 YYDKDF (reference sequence). Trimming cost V 3 bases and J 6 bases; bases outside gene matches: 11. The CDR3, as DNA: TGTGCCACCAGCAGGGAGACAGGGTTTCTTCCCGAGCAGTACTTC. Its protein product is CATSRETGFLPEQYF. Based on the CDR3 plus reference TRBV15 and TRBJ2-7, the full variable domain is DAMVIQNPRYQVTQFGKPVTLSCSQTLNHNVMYWYQQKSSQAPKLLFHYYDKDFNNEADTPDNFQSRRPNTSFCFLDIRSPGLGDTAMYLCATSRETGFLPEQYFGPGTRLTVT.

The genes are TRBV3-1 (or the pseudogene TRBV3-2) and TRBJ2-1; 11 nucleotides match TRBD2. The junction had 10 bases not matched to a gene; V was cut back by 4 bases and J by 8 bases. CDR1 LGHDT and CDR2 YNNKEL come from the germline V gene (reference sequence). The CDR3 is made up of 16 amino acids. DNA for the CDR3: TGTGCCAGCAGCCGCGTGACTAGCGGGGCAAGCGATGAGCAGTTCTTC. Its protein product is CASSRVTSGASDEQFF.

The genes are TRBV6-1 and TRBJ2-7, with D possibly being TRBD2 (6 bases). The CDR3 spans 16 residues. Germline V CDR1 and CDR2: MNHNS, SASEGT. The V gene lost 4 bases and the J gene lost 4 bases, with 20 bases spanning the gap. The DNA of the CDR3 is TGTGCCAGCAGTGGACCGCTCGGGACGGCGGGATACGAGCAGTACTTC. Its protein product is CASSGPLGTAGYEQYF.

The V and J genes are TRBV9 and TRBJ1-3; D is uncertain. Between the trimmed V and J ends, which lost 2 bases and 9 bases, there was a span of 12 bases. The length of the CDR3 is 13 residues. Germline loops: CDR1 SGDLS, CDR2 YYNGEE. The chain's CDR3 is CASSVEYVGTIYF. The CDR3 region has the DNA TGTGCCAGCAGCGTCGAATACGTCGGCACCATATATTTT.

The gene calls are TRBV7-9 and TRBJ2-5, with D perhaps matching TRBD1 (5 bases). The CDR3 totals 15 residues. Trimming removed 4 bases at V and 5 bases at J, with 17 bases between. Germline loops: CDR1 SEHNR, CDR2 FQNEAQ (reference sequence). The CDR3 DNA reads TGTGCCAGCAGCTCTTCCCCAGGGTTCGGGGAGACCCAGTACTTC. It encodes CASSSSPGFGETQYF.

This chain joins TRBV3-1 (or the pseudogene TRBV3-2) and TRBJ2-7; 10 bases line up with TRBD2. This CDR3 has 15 amino acids. The germline CDR1 and CDR2 sequences are LGHDT and YNNKEL (reference sequence). V shed 4 bases, J shed 0 bases, and the junction held 3 bases outside the gene matches. CDR3 DNA sequence: TGTGCCAGCAGCCCAGCGGGAGGGAGCTCCTACGAGCAGTACTTC. Translating it yields CASSPAGGSSYEQYF.

The chain recombines TRBV11-3 with TRBJ2-3; 8 bases line up with TRBD2. The germline CDR1 and CDR2 sequences are SGHNT and YENEEA. CDR3 length: 14 residues. V lost 5 bases, J lost 6 bases, and 7 bases stayed unmatched. CDR3 residues: CASSPSGYHDTQYF. Written as DNA, the CDR3 is TGTGCCAGCAGCCCTAGCGGGTACCATGATACGCAGTATTTT.

CDR3 amino acids: CASSSGQEFYGYTF. The CDR3 DNA sequence: TGTGCCAGCAGCTCGGGACAGGAATTCTATGGCTACACCTTC. The V gene is TRBV7-2, the J gene TRBJ1-2; 8 nucleotides line up with TRBD1. J lost 4 bases, V lost 4 bases, and 5 bases had no gene match. The CDR3 is 14 amino acids. The germline V gene encodes CDR1 SGHTA and CDR2 FQGNSA.

The V gene is TRBV3-1 (or the pseudogene TRBV3-2), the J gene TRBJ2-7; a possible D gene is TRBD1 (5 bases). This CDR3 contains 15 residues. Germline lookup yields CDR1 LGHDT and CDR2 YNNKEL (reference sequence). Trimming removed 1 base at V and 3 bases at J, with 13 bases between. The CDR3 nucleotides read TGTGCCAGCAGCCAAGGGCCCGACAGAAACTACGAGCAGTACTTC. This encodes CASSQGPDRNYEQYF.

The chain employs TRBV29-1 and TRBJ2-1, with D maybe TRBD2 (5 bases). Germline loops: CDR1 SQVTM, CDR2 ANQGSEA. Trimming removed 7 bases from V and 4 bases from J, with 11 bases in between. The CDR3 sequence is 12 residues long. The CDR3 coding sequence is TGCAGCGCCGTGGAGGCTTACAATGAGCAGTTCTTC. Translated: CSAVEAYNEQFF.

This clone has a handful of counts. The chain carries TRBV6-6 and TRBJ1-5, with no clear D. V lost 2 bases, J lost 3 bases, and 8 bases lay in between. The CDR3 covers 14 residues. Germline values: CDR1 MNHNY, CDR2 SVGAGI (reference sequence). CDR3 DNA sequence: TGTGCCAGCAGTTACAGCGGGGTCAATCAGCCCCAGCATTTT. Translated: CASSYSGVNQPQHF.